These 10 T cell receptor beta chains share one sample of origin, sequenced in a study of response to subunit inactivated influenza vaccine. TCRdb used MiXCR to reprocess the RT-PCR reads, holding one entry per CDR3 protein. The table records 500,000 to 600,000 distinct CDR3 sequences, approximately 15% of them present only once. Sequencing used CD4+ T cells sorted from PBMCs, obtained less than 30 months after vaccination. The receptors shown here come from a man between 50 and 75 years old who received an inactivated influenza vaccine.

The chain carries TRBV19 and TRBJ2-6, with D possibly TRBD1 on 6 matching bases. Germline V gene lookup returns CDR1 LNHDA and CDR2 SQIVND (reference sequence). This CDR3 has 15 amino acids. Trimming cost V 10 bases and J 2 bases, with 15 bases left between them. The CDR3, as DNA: TGTGCCACCTCCCTTGGGGGCGCTGGGGCCAACGTCCTGACTTTC. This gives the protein CATSLGGAGANVLTF.

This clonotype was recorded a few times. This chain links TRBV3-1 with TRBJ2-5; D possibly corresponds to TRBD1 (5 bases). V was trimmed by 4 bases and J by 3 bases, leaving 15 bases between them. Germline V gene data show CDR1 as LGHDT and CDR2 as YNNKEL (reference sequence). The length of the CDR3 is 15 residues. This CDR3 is CASSPSSPQEETQYF. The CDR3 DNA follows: TGTGCCAGCAGCCCGTCATCCCCACAGGAAGAGACCCAGTACTTC.

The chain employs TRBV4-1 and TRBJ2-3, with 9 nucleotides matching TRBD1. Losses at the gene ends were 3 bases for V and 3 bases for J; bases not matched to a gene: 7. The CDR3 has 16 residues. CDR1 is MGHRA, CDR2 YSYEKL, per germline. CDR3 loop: CASSQRPGQGTDTQYF. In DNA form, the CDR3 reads TGCGCCAGCAGCCAGCGACCGGGACAGGGAACAGATACGCAGTATTTT.

For the CDR3, the DNA is TGTGCCAGCGCTATACTAGCGGGGGTTTACAATGAGCAGTTCTTC. Encoded protein: CASAILAGVYNEQFF. The rearrangement joins TRBV6-2 or TRBV6-3 to TRBJ2-1; TRBD2 matches 11 bases. Germline V gene sequence: CDR1 MNHEY, CDR2 SVGEGT. CDR3 length: 15 amino acids. With V trimmed by 8 bases and J by 4 bases, 7 bases remained unmatched.

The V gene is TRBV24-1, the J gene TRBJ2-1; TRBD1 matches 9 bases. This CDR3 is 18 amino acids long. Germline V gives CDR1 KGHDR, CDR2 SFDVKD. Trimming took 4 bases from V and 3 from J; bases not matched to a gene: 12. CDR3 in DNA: TGTGCCACCAGTGACGTGGCTGCGGGGACAGGGATCTACAATGAGCAGTTCTTC. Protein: CATSDVAAGTGIYNEQFF.

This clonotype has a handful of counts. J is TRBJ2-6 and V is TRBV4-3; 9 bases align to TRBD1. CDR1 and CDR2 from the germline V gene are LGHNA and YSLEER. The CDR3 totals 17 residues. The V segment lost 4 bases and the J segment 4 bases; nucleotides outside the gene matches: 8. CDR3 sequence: CASSPQQGATGANVLTF. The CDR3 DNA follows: TGCGCCAGCAGCCCCCAACAGGGGGCGACCGGGGCCAACGTCCTGACTTTC.

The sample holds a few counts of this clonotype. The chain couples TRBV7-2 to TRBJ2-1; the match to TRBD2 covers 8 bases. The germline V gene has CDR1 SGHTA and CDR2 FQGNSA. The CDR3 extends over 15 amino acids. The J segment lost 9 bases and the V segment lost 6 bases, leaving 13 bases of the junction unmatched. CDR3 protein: CASRKPGLGSSEQFF. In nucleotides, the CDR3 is TGTGCCAGCAGAAAACCGGGACTAGGATCGAGTGAGCAGTTCTTC.

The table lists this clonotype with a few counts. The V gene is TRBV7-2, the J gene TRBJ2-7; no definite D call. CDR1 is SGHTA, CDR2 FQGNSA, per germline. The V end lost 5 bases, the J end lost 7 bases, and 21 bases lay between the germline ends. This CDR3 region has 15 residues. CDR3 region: CASSPFTPPLGEQYF. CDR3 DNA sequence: TGTGCCAGCAGCCCCTTTACCCCCCCACTTGGTGAGCAGTACTTC.

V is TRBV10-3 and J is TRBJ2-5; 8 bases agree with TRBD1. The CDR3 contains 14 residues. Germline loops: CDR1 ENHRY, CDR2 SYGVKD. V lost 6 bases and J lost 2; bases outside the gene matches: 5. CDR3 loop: CAISDRDRQETQYF. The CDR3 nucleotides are TGTGCCATCAGCGATAGGGACAGGCAAGAGACCCAGTACTTC.

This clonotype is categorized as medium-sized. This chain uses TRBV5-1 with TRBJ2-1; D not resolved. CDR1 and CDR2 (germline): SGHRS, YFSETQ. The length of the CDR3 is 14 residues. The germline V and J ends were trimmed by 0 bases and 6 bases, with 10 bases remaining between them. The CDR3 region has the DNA TGCGCCAGCAGCTTGGCCGCAGTGCTCAATGAGCAGTTCTTC. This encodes CASSLAAVLNEQFF.